The 31 T cell receptor beta chains in this list originate from one sample, sequenced in a study of T cells expressing NK-cell markers. TCRdb re-called the 5' RACE reads and gives one entry per CDR3 protein, without DNA. The sample table sets out some 600,000 distinct CDR3 sequences. Sequencing used blood T cells: a sorted CD56 or NKG2C T cell subset, CD4+ or CD8+ T cells, or bulk PBMC T cells (not recorded which). The receptors were sampled from a young man in good health.

The chain carries TRBV20-1 and TRBJ2-1; the D call from TCRdb, TRBD2, cannot be confirmed without DNA. CDR1 is DFQATT and CDR2 is SNEGSKA in the germline V gene (reference sequence). The CDR3 is 14 residues long. CDR3 sequence: CSVSTPAGHNEQFF.

The genes are TRBV6-5 and TRBJ2-7. The CDR3 contains 14 residues. Germline assignment: CDR1 MNHEY and CDR2 SVGAGI. The CDR3 sequence is CASSYSRGLYEQYF.

The chain recombines TRBV25-1 with TRBJ2-3; as DNA is missing, the TRBD1 call by TCRdb cannot be tested. The CDR3 spans 18 residues. CDR1 is MGHDK and CDR2 is SYGVNS in the germline V gene. The CDR3 loop reads CASSEYRGHPWSTDTQYF.

The CDR3 loop reads CASSYSGQGTNEKLFF. The V and J genes are TRBV6-5 and TRBJ1-4; as DNA is missing, the TRBD1 call by TCRdb cannot be tested. The germline gives CDR1 MNHEY, CDR2 SVGAGI. The CDR3 is made up of 16 amino acids.

This rearrangement joins TRBV6-5 to TRBJ2-5; TCRdb's assignment of TRBD1 cannot be checked, as there is no DNA. Germline CDR1 MNHEY, CDR2 SVGAGI. This CDR3 comprises 15 residues. The chain's CDR3 is CASSFDRGRSETQYF.

The chain couples TRBV12-3 or TRBV12-4 to TRBJ2-3. The CDR3 covers 14 residues. The CDR3 protein is CASSLSPRTDTQYF.

The V call is TRBV15, the J call TRBJ1-5. The CDR3 has 16 residues. Per germline, CDR1 LNHNV and CDR2 YYDKDF (reference sequence). CDR3 sequence: CATSRERQTSNQPQHF.

The chain combines TRBV29-1 with TRBJ2-3; TCRdb returns TRBD1, unconfirmable since there is no DNA. The CDR3 totals 11 residues. The germline V gene has CDR1 SQVTM and CDR2 ANQGSEA. This CDR3 is CSGTGSYTQYF.

This chain connects TRBV11-3 to TRBJ2-3; TCRdb selects TRBD2, and the lack of DNA leaves this call unchecked. CDR3 length: 17 residues. Germline loops: CDR1 SGHNT, CDR2 YENEEA. The CDR3 reads CASSLPGESGRTDTQYF.

The CDR3 loop is CASEYFSGGGAVGYTF. The V and J genes are TRBV5-6 and TRBJ1-2; the TCRdb D gene call, TRBD1, has no DNA to confirm it. The germline V gene has CDR1 SGHDT and CDR2 YYEEEE. The CDR3 loop spans 16 amino acids.

The J gene is TRBJ2-2, the V gene TRBV15; TCRdb gives TRBD1 as the D gene, but with no DNA this cannot be confirmed. The CDR3 contains 14 residues. CDR1 and CDR2 from the germline V gene are LNHNV and YYDKDF (reference sequence). The CDR3 region is CATANRAGTGELFF. The full variable domain, completed using reference TRBV15 and TRBJ2-2, is DAMVIQNPRYQVTQFGKPVTLSCSQTLNHNVMYWYQQKSSQAPKLLFHYYDKDFNNEADTPDNFQSRRPNTSFCFLDIRSPGLGDTAMYLCATANRAGTGELFFGEGSRLTVL.

The chain recombines TRBV20-1 with TRBJ1-3. This CDR3 region has 14 residues. Germline lookup yields CDR1 DFQATT and CDR2 SNEGSKA (reference sequence). The CDR3 spells CSAQTAESGNTIYF.

The chain combines TRBV7-2 with TRBJ2-7; without DNA, the TCRdb call of TRBD2 cannot be checked. CDR1 is SGHTA and CDR2 is FQGNSA in the germline V gene. The length of the CDR3 is 15 residues. The chain's CDR3 is CASSLKREAHYEQYF.

V is TRBV20-1 and J is TRBJ2-1; without DNA, the TCRdb call of TRBD2 cannot be checked. The CDR3 has 18 amino acids. In germline, CDR1 is DFQATT, CDR2 SNEGSKA (reference sequence). CDR3 loop: CSAMNWGLADKAYNEQFF.

The V and J genes are TRBV10-3 and TRBJ2-1; TCRdb proposes TRBD2, but this gene call is untestable without DNA. Germline V gene lookup returns CDR1 ENHRY and CDR2 SYGVKD. This CDR3 is built from 15 residues. The CDR3 loop reads CAIKEAGSSYNEQFF.

The genes are TRBV20-1 and TRBJ2-2; TCRdb gives TRBD2 as the D gene, but with no DNA this cannot be confirmed. From germline, CDR1 is DFQATT and CDR2 SNEGSKA (reference sequence). The CDR3 loop spans 15 amino acids. CDR3 amino acids: CSAPSGTSGGGELFF.

The chain links TRBV20-1 to TRBJ2-1; as DNA is missing, the TRBD2 call by TCRdb cannot be tested. Germline-derived CDR1 and CDR2 are DFQATT and SNEGSKA (reference sequence). The CDR3 is 18 amino acids. CDR3 sequence: CSATGTSGRPSSYNEQFF.

This chain connects TRBV12-3 or TRBV12-4 to TRBJ1-2; TCRdb gives TRBD1 as the D gene, but with no DNA this cannot be confirmed. This CDR3 has 16 residues. The chain's CDR3 is CASSPQLRTGELGYTF.

The chain uses TRBV9 and TRBJ2-7; the TCRdb call, TRBD1, lacks DNA for checking. This CDR3 is built from 15 residues. Per the germline V gene, CDR1 is SGDLS and CDR2 is YYNGEE. The CDR3 region is CASSVPGTGGDEQYF.

V is TRBV12-3 or TRBV12-4 and J is TRBJ2-7; there is no DNA to check the TCRdb D call of TRBD1. CDR3 length equals 15 residues. The CDR3 sequence: CASSFSRTGESEQYF.

This chain joins TRBV5-1 and TRBJ2-5; TCRdb calls TRBD1, which cannot be checked without DNA. This CDR3 spans 14 amino acids. Per the germline V gene, CDR1 is SGHRS and CDR2 is YFSETQ. CDR3: CASREQSATETQYF.

The gene calls are TRBV7-9 and TRBJ2-1; TCRdb outputs TRBD2, but without DNA this stays unchecked. The CDR3 extends over 16 amino acids. CDR1 is SEHNR and CDR2 is FQNEAQ in the germline V gene (reference sequence). The CDR3 spells CASSSKRGLADNEQFF.

The chain couples TRBV4-2 to TRBJ2-4; the TCRdb D gene call, TRBD1, has no DNA to confirm it. This CDR3 has 16 amino acids. Germline CDR1 is LGHNA and CDR2 is YNFKEQ. CDR3 amino acids: CASSQAGVSGKNIQYF.

J is TRBJ2-1 and V is TRBV7-9; with no DNA, the TCRdb D assignment of TRBD1 cannot be verified. The CDR3 runs to 13 residues. Germline V gene lookup returns CDR1 SEHNR and CDR2 FQNEAQ (reference sequence). CDR3 amino acids: CASSLPLNNEQFF.

The chain links TRBV25-1 to TRBJ2-7. This CDR3 region has 12 residues. The germline V gene encodes CDR1 MGHDK and CDR2 SYGVNS. The CDR3 here is CASGRSTYEQYF.

The chain combines TRBV6-5 with TRBJ2-4. CDR3 length equals 15 residues. Germline V gene sequence: CDR1 MNHEY, CDR2 SVGAGI. Here the CDR3 reads CASSYSSATKNIQYF.

The chain recombines TRBV3-1 with TRBJ2-4; no DNA is available, so the TRBD1 call from TCRdb remains unchecked. CDR1 is LGHDT, CDR2 YNNKEL, per germline (reference sequence). The CDR3 is 13 residues long. The CDR3 loop reads CASSHGQGGIQYF.

The V and J genes are TRBV29-1 and TRBJ2-3; TCRdb's assignment of TRBD2 cannot be checked, as there is no DNA. The CDR3 length is 14 residues. Germline CDR1 and CDR2: SQVTM and ANQGSEA. Here the CDR3 reads CSVEGTLAGDTQYF.

The V and J genes are TRBV3-1 and TRBJ2-1; TCRdb indicates TRBD2, and absent DNA this call remains unverified. The CDR3 has 15 amino acids. Germline V CDR1 and CDR2: LGHDT, YNNKEL (reference sequence). This CDR3 reads CASSQDGGPGNEQFF.

The chain has TRBV5-5 and TRBJ2-1; TCRdb proposes TRBD1, but this gene call is untestable without DNA. This CDR3 comprises 13 residues. Germline V CDR1 and CDR2: SGHKS, YYEKEE (reference sequence). CDR3 region: CASSSPIYNEQFF.

The genes are TRBV28 and TRBJ2-2. This CDR3 has 16 amino acids. Per germline, CDR1 MDHEN and CDR2 SYDVKM. The CDR3 protein is CASSPLMTSNTGELFF. Drawing the rest from reference TRBV28 and TRBJ2-2, the complete variable domain is DVKVTQSSRYLVKRTGEKVFLECVQDMDHENMFWYRQDPGLGLRLIYFSYDVKMKEKGDIPEGYSVSREKKERFSLILESASTNQTSMYLCASSPLMTSNTGELFFGEGSRLTVL.